The sample holds a few counts of the clone carrying this TCR beta chain. From germline, CDR1 is KGHDR and CDR2 SFDVKD. The CDR3 consists of 13 residues. Trimming cost V 5 bases and J 6 bases, with 13 bases left between them. These data originate in a study of T cells in tumors after PD-1 blockade. Profiled with immunoSEQ multiplex PCR; TCRdb holds only in-frame clones, not every one. The data hold 30,000 to 35,000 clones, with about three quarters observed a single time. The origin of this receptor is a human donor with basal cell carcinoma. Sequencing used PBMCs, obtained after anti-PD-1 treatment. The chain employs TRBV24-1 and TRBJ2-7; D remains ambiguous. The CDR3: CATSARNQGEQYF. The DNA for the CDR3 is TGTGCCACCAGTGCCAGAAATCAAGGCGAGCAGTACTTC.